A selection of T cell receptor beta chains follows, all from one sample in a study of Ad26.COV2.S vaccination and SARS-CoV-2 variants. Some clones are missing from TCRdb's copy, which holds only in-frame ones; the method was immunoSEQ multiplex PCR. The data hold nearly 95,000 clones, with roughly 84% observed a single time. Sequences were derived from peripheral blood, sampled after recovery from COVID-19. The receptors originated from a human donor who had recovered from COVID-19. The CDR3 runs from the conserved cysteine through the conserved F or W. A D gene is named only where the DNA matches it firmly. Clone size is not always given. Where it is, it says once, few, many or a class for expanded clones.

d_call | clone_size | j_call | v_call | cdr3_aa | cdr3_nt
- | - | TRBJ2-7 | TRBV10-3 | CAISGTYEQYF | TGTGCCATCAGTGGAACCTACGAGCAGTACTTC
- | - | TRBJ1-1 | TRBV9 | CASSPSFSGGGGYTEAFF | TGTGCCAGCAGCCCCTCATTTTCGGGGGGGGGAGGATACACTGAAGCTTTCTTT
- | - | TRBJ2-5 | TRBV9 | CASSPRGARPFEETQYF | TGTGCCAGCAGCCCCCGAGGGGCCCGCCCGTTTGAAGAGACCCAGTACTTC
TRBD1 | - | TRBJ1-4 | TRBV7-8 | CASSFQTGVNEKLFF | TGTGCCAGCAGCTTCCAGACAGGGGTTAATGAAAAACTGTTTTTT
- | - | TRBJ2-2 | TRBV19 | CASSVTGFSTGELFF | TGTGCCAGTAGTGTAACAGGGTTCAGCACCGGGGAGCTGTTTTTT
TRBD2 | - | TRBJ2-1 | TRBV19 | CASSIAGTSRYNEQFF | TGTGCCAGTAGTATAGCCGGGACTAGCAGGTACAATGAGCAGTTCTTC
- | - | TRBJ2-1 | TRBV29-1 | CSVEDRRSSYNEQFF | TGCAGCGTTGAAGACAGGAGAAGCTCCTACAATGAGCAGTTCTTC
- | - | TRBJ2-6 | TRBV6-2/TRBV6-3 | CASSYPQTGANVLTF | TGTGCCAGCAGTTACCCTCAAACTGGGGCCAACGTCCTGACTTTC
- | - | TRBJ2-6 | TRBV6-5 | CASLSGANVLTF | TGTGCCAGTTTGTCCGGGGCCAACGTCCTGACTTTC
- | - | TRBJ2-2 | TRBV7-3 | CASSLGANTGELFF | TGTGCCAGCAGCTTAGGAGCGAACACCGGGGAGCTGTTTTTT
TRBD2 | - | TRBJ2-3 | TRBV14 | CASSRAGGDTQYF | TGTGCCAGCAGCCGGGCGGGAGGAGATACGCAGTATTTT
TRBD2 | - | TRBJ2-2 | TRBV29-1 | CSVGRAGGFGTGELFF | TGCAGCGTTGGAAGAGCGGGAGGATTTGGCACCGGGGAGCTGTTTTTT
- | - | TRBJ2-1 | TRBV4-3 | CASAVGAGVNEQFF | TGCGCCAGCGCGGTGGGGGCGGGAGTGAATGAGCAGTTCTTC
TRBD1 | once | TRBJ1-1 | TRBV11-2 | CASSPGQPWTEAFF | TGTGCCAGCAGCCCGGGACAGCCTTGGACTGAAGCTTTCTTT
TRBD2 | - | TRBJ2-1 | TRBV19 | CASSPAGGAGNEQFF | TGTGCCAGTAGTCCTGCGGGGGGCGCGGGCAATGAGCAGTTCTTC
TRBD2 | once | TRBJ2-7 | TRBV28 | CAIQGLAGGLAYF | TGTGCCATCCAGGGACTAGCGGGAGGGCTTGCGTACTTC
- | - | TRBJ1-2 | TRBV14 | CASSQDLGFYGYTF | TGTGCCAGCAGCCAAGATCTGGGGTTCTATGGCTACACCTTC
- | - | TRBJ1-1 | TRBV11-2 | CASTATALNTEAFF | TGTGCCAGCACGGCAACAGCGCTGAACACTGAAGCTTTCTTT
- | - | TRBJ1-1 | TRBV28 | CASKVMNTEAFF | TGTGCCAGCAAGGTGATGAACACTGAAGCTTTCTTT
- | - | TRBJ1-4 | TRBV7-8 | CASSSRIGQGIYEKLFF | TGTGCCAGCAGCTCCCGAATCGGGCAGGGTATATATGAAAAACTGTTTTTT
- | - | TRBJ2-3 | TRBV27 | CASSLSGVPTDTQYF | TGTGCCAGCAGTTTATCCGGGGTCCCCACAGATACGCAGTATTTT
- | - | TRBJ2-1 | TRBV3-1/TRBV3-2 | CASGAAEEQFF | TGTGCCAGCGGGGCCGCAGAAGAGCAGTTCTTC
- | - | TRBJ1-3 | TRBV19 | CASSLSGNTIYF | TGTGCCAGTAGCCTCTCTGGAAACACCATATATTTT
- | - | TRBJ1-3 | TRBV7-9 | CASSFARGASSGNTIYF | TGTGCCAGCAGCTTTGCTAGGGGCGCGAGCTCTGGAAACACCATATATTTT
- | - | TRBJ1-6 | TRBV6-5 | CASSPLVGDNSPLHF | TGTGCCAGCAGCCCCCTGGTGGGGGATAATTCACCCCTCCACTTT
TRBD1 | - | TRBJ2-7 | TRBV23-1 | CASSLGTGAPFEQYF | TGCGCCAGCAGTTTGGGGACAGGGGCCCCTTTCGAGCAGTACTTC
TRBD2 | once | TRBJ2-2 | TRBV4-3 | CASSQYGLAGDLNTGELFF | TGCGCCAGCAGCCAATACGGACTAGCGGGGGATCTGAACACCGGGGAGCTGTTTTTT
- | - | TRBJ2-5 | TRBV5-1 | CASSPGGTVHSGETQYF | TGCGCCAGCAGCCCGGGAGGGACAGTTCATTCGGGGGAGACCCAGTACTTC
TRBD2 | - | TRBJ2-1 | TRBV5-1 | CASEGLAGNNEQFF | TGCGCCAGCGAGGGACTAGCGGGTAACAATGAGCAGTTCTTC
- | many | TRBJ2-1 | TRBV11-3 | CASSLDRGFHNEQFF | TGTGCCAGCAGCTTAGATAGGGGTTTTCACAATGAGCAGTTCTTC
- | few | TRBJ2-1 | TRBV28 | CASRTTGELSYNEQFF | TGTGCCAGCAGGACGACTGGAGAGCTCTCCTACAATGAGCAGTTCTTC
- | - | TRBJ2-1 | TRBV5-1 | CASSFVGLNNEQFF | TGCGCCAGCAGCTTCGTAGGACTAAACAATGAGCAGTTCTTC
TRBD1 | - | TRBJ2-1 | TRBV6-4 | CASSADRGVYNEQFF | TGTGCCAGCAGTGCTGACAGGGGGGTCTACAATGAGCAGTTCTTC
- | - | TRBJ2-7 | TRBV19 | CASSIDPDKEQYF | TGTGCCAGTAGTATAGATCCGGACAAAGAGCAGTACTTC
TRBD1 | - | TRBJ2-5 | TRBV5-8 | CASSYRGRETQYF | TGTGCCAGCAGTTACAGGGGGCGGGAGACCCAGTACTTC
- | once | TRBJ1-1 | TRBV5-4 | CASSLGPGQNTEAFF | TGTGCCAGCAGCCTTGGACCGGGACAGAACACTGAAGCTTTCTTT
- | - | TRBJ1-2 | TRBV28 | CASMGLNYGYTF | TGTGCCAGCATGGGCCTTAACTATGGCTACACCTTC
- | - | TRBJ2-1 | TRBV5-4 | CASSLGGPVSEQFF | TGTGCCAGCAGCTTGGGGGGCCCGGTAAGTGAGCAGTTCTTC
TRBD2 | - | TRBJ2-7 | TRBV10-3 | CAIRVGAGSYEQYF | TGTGCCATCAGGGTAGGAGCGGGGTCCTACGAGCAGTACTTC
- | - | TRBJ2-1 | TRBV7-9 | CASSLVVGTPYNEQFF | TGTGCCAGCAGCCTAGTGGTAGGGACGCCCTACAATGAGCAGTTCTTC
- | - | TRBJ2-1 | TRBV5-1 | CASSLQGSQPNEQFF | TGCGCCAGCAGCTTACAGGGATCCCAGCCAAATGAGCAGTTCTTC
TRBD1 | - | TRBJ1-2 | TRBV19 | CASTKGQGATGGYTF | TGTGCCAGTACTAAGGGACAGGGGGCGACGGGCGGCTACACCTTC
- | once | TRBJ2-7 | TRBV19 | CASSIVSRSYEQYF | TGTGCCAGTAGTATAGTTTCGAGGTCCTACGAGCAGTACTTC
- | few | TRBJ2-3 | TRBV7-2 | CASSPAAGSTDTQYF | TGTGCCAGCAGCCCGGCGGCAGGCAGCACAGATACGCAGTATTTT
TRBD1 | few | TRBJ1-4 | TRBV20-1 | CSASPGTGGEEKLFF | TGCAGTGCAAGTCCCGGGACAGGGGGCGAGGAAAAACTGTTTTTT
TRBD1 | few | TRBJ2-3 | TRBV7-9 | CASSQTKGQPDTQYF | TGTGCCAGCAGCCAGACGAAGGGACAGCCAGATACGCAGTATTTT
TRBD2 | - | TRBJ2-7 | TRBV7-2 | CASSLTSGSSSSYEQYF | TGTGCCAGCAGCTTAACTAGCGGGAGCTCATCGTCCTACGAGCAGTACTTC
TRBD2 | - | TRBJ2-3 | TRBV4-2 | CASSQVAGGGTDTQYF | TGTGCCAGCAGCCAAGTAGCGGGAGGGGGCACAGATACGCAGTATTTT
TRBD2 | - | TRBJ2-7 | TRBV7-2 | CASRFGTSENYEQYF | TGTGCCAGCAGATTCGGGACTAGCGAGAACTACGAGCAGTACTTC
- | once | TRBJ2-2 | TRBV6-2/TRBV6-3 | CASSSRLQGFRGYPGELFF | TGTGCCAGCAGTTCTCGCTTACAGGGTTTTAGAGGATATCCCGGGGAGCTGTTTTTT
- | - | TRBJ2-2 | TRBV2 | CASRDRPGLDTGELFF | TGTGCCAGCAGAGACCGGCCAGGCTTGGACACCGGGGAGCTGTTTTTT
- | - | TRBJ1-5 | TRBV6-6 | CASSYSMEPQHF | TGTGCCAGCAGTTACTCTATGGAGCCCCAGCATTTT
- | - | TRBJ2-5 | TRBV20-1 | CSAPQGRAQYF | TGCAGTGCTCCTCAGGGGCGGGCCCAGTACTTC
- | - | TRBJ2-3 | TRBV5-5 | CATAISPRSTDTQYF | TGTGCCACCGCTATCTCCCCACGTAGCACAGATACGCAGTATTTT
TRBD2 | - | TRBJ2-2 | TRBV6-2/TRBV6-3 | CASSYTGTSGSNTGELFF | TGTGCCAGCAGTTACACCGGGACTAGCGGGAGTAACACCGGGGAGCTGTTTTTT
- | few | TRBJ1-5 | TRBV19 | CASRSGIGNQPQHF | TGTGCCAGTAGATCTGGGATCGGCAATCAGCCCCAGCATTTT
TRBD2 | - | TRBJ2-1 | TRBV7-3 | CASSTRLAQYNEQFF | TGTGCCAGCAGCACCAGACTAGCCCAGTACAATGAGCAGTTCTTC
- | - | TRBJ2-7 | TRBV5-1 | CASSLEGLDLDEQYF | TGCGCCAGCAGCTTGGAGGGTCTAGATCTTGACGAGCAGTACTTC
- | - | TRBJ2-3 | TRBV6-2/TRBV6-3 | CASSAYTDTQYF | TGTGCCAGCAGTGCCTACACAGATACGCAGTATTTT
- | - | TRBJ2-7 | TRBV6-1 | CASSPGTYEQYF | TGTGCCAGCAGTCCAGGGACTTACGAGCAGTACTTC